The rows below give T cell receptor beta chains drawn from one sample of a study of blood T cells in healthy people across ages. TCRdb reprocessed the 5' RACE reads via MiXCR and lists one record per CDR3 protein. Of 2 million or so distinct CDR3 sequences in the sample, just under 50% were seen once. Specimen: blood. These receptor sequences come from a woman aged 40 to 49 in good health. The CDR3 runs from the conserved cysteine through the conserved F or W. A D gene is named only where the DNA matches it firmly. Expanded clones get a size class; other rows say once, few or many, or leave the size out.

TRBV2	.	.	TRBJ1-4	CASAVGSTNEKLFF	TGTGCCAGCGCGGTTGGGTCAACTAATGAAAAACTGTTTTTT
TRBV5-4	few	.	TRBJ2-5	CASSLGKGRETQYF	TGTGCCAGCAGCTTGGGCAAGGGTAGAGAGACCCAGTACTTC
TRBV7-2	few	TRBD2	TRBJ2-7	CASSTRTSQGEQYF	TGTGCCAGCAGCACACGGACTAGTCAAGGGGAGCAGTACTTC
TRBV11-2	few	TRBD2	TRBJ2-7	CASSLERGATYEQYF	TGTGCCAGCAGCTTAGAGCGGGGGGCGACCTACGAGCAGTACTTC
TRBV25-1	.	TRBD1	TRBJ1-2	CASSEQGGGYTF	TGTGCCAGCAGTGAACAGGGGGGAGGCTACACCTTC
TRBV27	many	.	TRBJ2-5	CASSLWGDSQLGTQYF	TGTGCCAGCAGTTTATGGGGCGACTCCCAACTCGGGACCCAGTACTTC
TRBV28	.	.	TRBJ2-3	CASSFLGILSTDTQYF	TGTGCCAGCAGTTTTTTAGGGATATTGAGCACAGATACGCAGTATTTT
TRBV4-1	.	.	TRBJ1-2	CASSQVAAYGYTF	TGCGCCAGCAGCCAAGTCGCTGCCTATGGCTACACCTTC
TRBV7-2	.	TRBD2	TRBJ2-5	CASSEGLAGAQETQYF	TGTGCCAGCAGCGAGGGACTAGCGGGGGCCCAAGAGACCCAGTACTTC
TRBV28	.	.	TRBJ2-4	CASSFQARGEVKNIQYF	TGTGCCAGCAGTTTTCAGGCCAGGGGGGAGGTGAAAAACATTCAGTACTTC
TRBV6-2/TRBV6-3	.	TRBD2	TRBJ2-3	CASSPRDYDTQYF	TGTGCCAGCAGTCCGCGGGACTACGATACGCAGTATTTT
TRBV20-1	.	.	TRBJ2-5	CSARGAGKRRETQYF	TGCAGTGCTAGAGGGGCAGGGAAGAGGCGGGAGACCCAGTACTTC